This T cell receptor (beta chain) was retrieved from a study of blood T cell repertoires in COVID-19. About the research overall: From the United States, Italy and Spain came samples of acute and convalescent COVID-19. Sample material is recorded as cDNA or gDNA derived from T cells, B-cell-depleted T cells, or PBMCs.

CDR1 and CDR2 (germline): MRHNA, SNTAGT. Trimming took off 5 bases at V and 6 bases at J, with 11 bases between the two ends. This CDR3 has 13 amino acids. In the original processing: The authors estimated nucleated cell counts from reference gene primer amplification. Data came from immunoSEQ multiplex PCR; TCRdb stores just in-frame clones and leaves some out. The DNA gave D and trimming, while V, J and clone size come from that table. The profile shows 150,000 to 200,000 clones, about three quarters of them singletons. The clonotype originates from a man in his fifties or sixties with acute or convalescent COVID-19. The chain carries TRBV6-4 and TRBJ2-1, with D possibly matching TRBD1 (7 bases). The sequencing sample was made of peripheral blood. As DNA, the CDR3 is TGTGCCAGCAGTCCTCAGGGGGGCAATGAGCAGTTCTTC. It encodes CASSPQGGNEQFF.